These 19 T cell receptor beta chains were sequenced from one sample in a study. MiXCR, run by TCRdb on the 5' RACE reads, gives a single entry per CDR3 protein. The sample lists some 40,000 distinct CDR3 sequences; about a fifth were seen once. The sorted Tregs were CD4+CD25+CD127-/low cells. Sequencing was performed on Tregs sorted from a lymph node. The receptors come from a female donor with breast cancer.

This clonotype was recorded many times. The chain is built from TRBV20-1 and TRBJ1-5; 10 nucleotides align to TRBD1. The trim removed 6 bases at V and 1 base at J, leaving 9 bases unmatched. CDR3 length: 16 amino acids. Looked up from germline, CDR1 is DFQATT and CDR2 is SNEGSKA (reference sequence). CDR3 DNA: TGCAGTGCCCACGGACAGGGGGTGGGGAGCAATCAGCCCCAGCATTTT. Residues: CSAHGQGVGSNQPQHF.

This clonotype was found a few times. The chain is built from TRBV5-8 and TRBJ2-1; D not resolved. This CDR3 has 15 amino acids. Germline lookup yields CDR1 SGHTS and CDR2 YDEGEE. With 0 bases removed from V and 8 bases from J, the gap between germline ends came to 15 bases. The CDR3 here is CASSLAAVAGHEQFF. The CDR3 DNA follows: TGTGCCAGCAGCTTGGCGGCAGTGGCTGGGCATGAGCAGTTCTTC.

As regards this clonotype: At one end the junction does not follow the germline gene, possibly because of a read error. The chain couples TRBV5-1 to TRBJ2-5; the D is unclear. Germline lookup yields CDR1 SGHRS and CDR2 YFSETQ. There are 15 residues in the CDR3. This chain's CDR3 is CASGLDGSSIETQYF. DNA of the CDR3: TGCGCCAGCGGCTTGGATGGCAGCTCAATAGAGACCCAGTACTTC.

As regards this clonotype: One base away lies a much larger clone, so this may be a sequencing read error. V usage is TRBV20-1 and J usage is TRBJ2-7; 8 bases fit TRBD2. Germline assignment: CDR1 DFQATT and CDR2 SNEGSKA (reference sequence). This CDR3 has 16 residues. CDR3 region: CSAPPSGTRGLYDQYF. The DNA of the CDR3 is TGCAGTGCTCCCCCGTCCGGGACTAGGGGACTTTACGACCAGTACTTC.

The V gene is TRBV2, the J gene TRBJ2-3, with D tentatively TRBD1 or TRBD2 (5 bases each). Germline CDR1 reads SNHLY; CDR2 reads FYNNEI. The germline V and J ends were trimmed by 10 bases and 1 base, with 18 bases remaining between them. CDR3 length: 15 residues. The CDR3 nucleotides are TGTGCCACCAAACCCCGGGACGGCCGCACAGATACGCAGTATTTT. It encodes CATKPRDGRTDTQYF.

This clonotype appeared a few times. The chain couples TRBV27 to TRBJ2-7; TRBD2 aligns across 9 bases. J lost 0 bases, V lost 5 bases, and 8 bases had no gene match. The CDR3 length is 16 residues. Germline CDR1 and CDR2: MNHEY and SMNVEV (reference sequence). The CDR3 DNA reads TGTGCCAGCAGTCTCGGGACAGCGGGGGGCTCCTACGAGCAGTACTTC. Translated, it gives CASSLGTAGGSYEQYF.

With respect to this clonotype: Mismatch with germline at one junction end may stem from a read error. This sequence joins TRBV9 and TRBJ2-5; D not certain. The CDR3 runs 14 residues. In germline, CDR1 is SGDLS, CDR2 YYNGEE. The CDR3 nucleotides read TGTACCAGCAGCCCCGCAGCCGACCAAGAGACCCAGTACTTC. It is translated as CTSSPAADQETQYF.

This clonotype was observed a few times. The rearrangement links TRBV12-3 or TRBV12-4 to TRBJ2-3, with 8 bases that match TRBD2. This CDR3 spans 14 amino acids. V lost 4 bases, J lost 4 bases, and 4 bases stayed unmatched. CDR3 residues: CASSSGGVADTQYF. CDR3 in DNA: TGTGCCAGCAGTTCCGGGGGGGTGGCAGATACGCAGTATTTT.

This clonotype was seen only a few times. The rearrangement links TRBV4-1 to TRBJ2-7, with unresolved D. The CDR3 consists of 18 residues. The germline V gene encodes CDR1 MGHRA and CDR2 YSYEKL. V lost 2 bases and J lost 3, with 23 bases in between. This CDR3 is CASSQQPNPDPHNYEQYF. CDR3 DNA sequence: TGCGCCAGCAGCCAACAACCCAACCCGGACCCGCACAACTACGAGCAGTACTTC.

This clonotype came up many times. V and J are TRBV11-3 and TRBJ2-1, with 8 bases aligning to TRBD1. The CDR3 is made up of 13 amino acids. V lost 7 bases to trimming and J lost 5 bases; unmatched junction nucleotides: 4. CDR1 and CDR2 from the germline V gene are SGHNT and YENEEA. CDR3 amino acids: CASTDRGHNEQFF. The CDR3 DNA follows: TGTGCCAGCACAGACAGGGGCCACAATGAGCAGTTCTTC.

This clonotype occurred many times. The chain is built from TRBV10-3 and TRBJ2-3; D is perhaps TRBD1 (6 bases). Trimming took off 7 bases at V and 6 bases at J, with 14 bases between the two ends. Germline CDR1 reads ENHRY; CDR2 reads SYGVKD. The CDR3 loop spans 13 amino acids. CDR3 in DNA: TGTGCCATCACCGACAGGAGGTCGGATACGCAGTATTTT. This translates into CAITDRRSDTQYF.

The chain has TRBV20-1 and TRBJ1-1, with a weak D call TRBD1 (6 bases). Deletions cut 5 bases from V and 2 bases from J, with 12 bases between. This CDR3 spans 13 amino acids. Germline V CDR1 and CDR2: DFQATT, SNEGSKA (reference sequence). In DNA form, the CDR3 reads TGCAGTGCTCGCCAGGGGCTTAACACTGAAGCTTTCTTT. Translated: CSARQGLNTEAFF.

This clonotype was counted between two and nine times. The chain couples TRBV20-1 to TRBJ2-1, with 8 bases that match TRBD2. V lost 0 bases, J lost 5 bases, and 9 bases stayed unmatched. CDR1 and CDR2 from the germline V gene are DFQATT and SNEGSKA (reference sequence). The CDR3 extends over 16 amino acids. CDR3 DNA sequence: TGCAGTGCTAGAGAGCCCGGGACTAGTATAGACAATGAGCAGTTCTTC. Protein product: CSAREPGTSIDNEQFF.

V usage is TRBV29-1 and J usage is TRBJ1-1; D is undetermined. CDR3 length: 14 amino acids. Germline V gene lookup returns CDR1 SQVTM and CDR2 ANQGSEA. The V end lost 5 bases, the J end lost 3 bases, and 16 bases lay between the germline ends. CDR3 nucleotides: TGCAGCGTTATCGCGGATATCGGGGACACTGAAGCTTTCTTT. Translating gives CSVIADIGDTEAFF.

Concerning this clonotype: An end of the junction differs from the germline gene, which may be a read error. This sequence joins TRBV5-1 and TRBJ2-1; 11 bases agree with TRBD2. CDR3 size: 16 residues. Germline V lookup: CDR1 SGHRS, CDR2 YFSETQ. This CDR3 is CASSAMTSGIYNEQLF. In DNA form, the CDR3 reads TGCGCCAGCAGCGCGATGACTAGCGGGATCTACAATGAGCAGCTCTTC.

The CDR3 region has the DNA TGTGCCAGTAGTATAAGGGGGGAGACCCAGTACTTC. Translating it yields CASSIRGETQYF. This chain connects TRBV19 to TRBJ2-5, with D possibly being TRBD1 (6 bases). This CDR3 is 12 amino acids long. Trimming stripped 2 bases from V and 5 bases from J, with 6 bases between. Germline loops: CDR1 LNHDA, CDR2 SQIVND (reference sequence).

The chain has TRBV3-1 and TRBJ1-1, with D unresolved. Per germline, CDR1 LGHDT and CDR2 YNNKEL (reference sequence). V was cut by 1 base and J by 0 bases, with 18 bases left in between. The CDR3 extends over 18 amino acids. CDR3 sequence reads: CASSQGDYGRLMNTEAFF. The CDR3 DNA is TGTGCCAGCAGCCAAGGAGATTATGGGCGACTCATGAACACTGAAGCTTTCTTT.

V gene TRBV7-9 combines with J gene TRBJ2-1; D may be TRBD1 (6 bases). The CDR3 is 14 amino acids. Per the germline V gene, CDR1 is SEHNR and CDR2 is FQNEAQ (reference sequence). Trimming stripped 4 bases from V and 6 bases from J, with 13 bases between. The CDR3 DNA follows: TGTGCCAGCAGCTATTCCGGGACACCCAATGAGCAGTTCTTC. Its translation is CASSYSGTPNEQFF.

This clonotype has a single count. The junction and the germline gene differ at one end; a read error may be behind it. This sequence joins TRBV9 and TRBJ2-7; 10 bases agree with TRBD2. CDR3 length: 15 residues. Germline-derived CDR1 and CDR2 are SGDLS and YYNGEE. The CDR3 region has the DNA TGTGCCAGCAGCGTAGATGCTAGCGGGAGCTACGAGCAGAACTTC. It specifies CASSVDASGSYEQNF.